This T cell receptor (beta chain) was sequenced for a study of regulatory T cells in long-lasting Graves disease. As for time point: newly diagnosed GD, antithyroid drugs for less than 3 months. Making the TCR library involved RNA that had been extracted from PBMCs. According to the study, TCR beta libraries were built with iRepertoire HTBI primers and CDR3-region Arm-PCR. One entry per CDR3 protein, called by TCRdb with MiXCR from the multiplex PCR reads. The sample has about 540,000 distinct CDR3 sequences, approximately 13% seen once; the top ten hold 8% to 10%. The CDR3 spans 15 residues. Trimming removed 0 bases from V and 5 bases from J, with 14 bases in between. In germline, CDR1 is LGHNA, CDR2 YNFKEQ. A further study also used this sample, focusing on T cells in Graves' hyperthyroidism and ophthalmopathy.

This clonotype was sampled from a man younger than 40 with Graves disease. The chain links TRBV4-2 to TRBJ2-7; D is possibly TRBD1 (6 bases). Sequenced material: peripheral blood mononuclear cells (PBMCs), taken at new diagnosis, from a patient treated with antithyroid drugs. CDR3 in amino acids: CASSQEAGQGNEQYF. The DNA for the CDR3 is TGTGCCAGCAGCCAAGAGGCTGGCCAGGGGAACGAGCAGTACTTC.